This TCR beta chain was captured in a study of identical twins. TCRdb independently ran MiXCR on the 5' RACE reads; one entry per CDR3 protein. Of 600,000 to 700,000 distinct CDR3 sequences detected, approximately 21% appear once; the ten largest clones hold 4% to 4.5%. Germline V gene lookup returns CDR1 MNHNS and CDR2 SASEGT. This CDR3 comprises 15 residues. The germline V and J ends were trimmed by 5 bases and 2 bases, with 10 bases remaining between them. These same data were also listed under a study on T cells expressing NK-cell markers. From that study: Topping the CD3+CD56-NKG2C+ fraction as well were these clonotypes, in four donors.

This receptor was obtained from a woman aged 18-30 years in good health. The sequenced sample was PBMCs. The chain uses TRBV6-1 and TRBJ2-6; D is possibly TRBD1 (6 bases). The CDR3 DNA sequence: TGTGCCAGCAGTCGCGAGGGGGCTGGGGCCAACGTCCTGACTTTC. The encoded protein is CASSREGAGANVLTF.